These 2 T cell receptor beta chains originate from one sample sequenced in a study of blood T cells in healthy people across ages. Through a sample-barcoded 5' primer and a J-beta primer mix, a second PCR was run for roughly 7 to 11 cycles. TCRdb re-derived calls from the 5' RACE reads in MiXCR, one entry per CDR3 protein. The data contain roughly 1,800,000 distinct CDR3 sequences, roughly 50% of them singletons. The source material was blood. Receptor source: a woman aged 40-49 years in good health.

J is TRBJ2-1 and V is TRBV12-3 or TRBV12-4, with D hard to call. V was clipped by 10 bases and J by 3 bases, with 13 bases between them. The CDR3 totals 13 residues. The CDR3 is CAISTKNYNEQFF. CDR3 coding DNA: TGTGCCATATCAACCAAAAACTACAATGAGCAGTTCTTC.

This chain links TRBV7-9 with TRBJ2-5; maybe TRBD1 (6 bases). The end of the DNA is better explained by TRBJ2-7, so the J call may be wrong. Germline lookup yields CDR1 SEHNR and CDR2 FQNEAQ (reference sequence). The CDR3 spans 13 residues. The CDR3 spells CASSFRDTYEQYF. The CDR3 region has the DNA TGTGCCAGCAGCTTTCGGGACACCTACGAGCAGTACTTC.